A single sample gave rise to the 17 T cell receptor beta chains below, sequenced in a study of cytomegalovirus exposure and HLA in healthy donors. Researchers ran the PCR with 60 Vbeta and 13 Jbeta primers. Libraries were prepared by immunoSEQ multiplex PCR; TCRdb keeps only in-frame clonotypes and omits some of them. The data show 150,000 to 200,000 clones, more than 75% seen once. What was sequenced was PBMCs. These receptors all come from a woman aged 18-29 years in good health and CMV-seronegative.

The chain couples TRBV2 to TRBJ2-2, with 9 bases matching TRBD2. Germline trimming cut 2 bases from V and 7 bases from J; bases unmatched to any gene: 2. The CDR3 extends over 14 amino acids. Germline values: CDR1 SNHLY, CDR2 FYNNEI. The CDR3 sequence: CASSELRGGGELFF. CDR3 in DNA: TGTGCCAGCAGTGAACTGCGGGGGGGCGGGGAGCTGTTTTTT.

V gene TRBV14 combines with J gene TRBJ2-7, with D hard to call. Trimming stripped 8 bases from V and 3 bases from J, with 8 bases between. The CDR3 runs to 11 residues. From germline, CDR1 is SGHDN and CDR2 FVKESK. The CDR3 coding sequence is TGTGCCAGCCTACCCTACTACGAGCAGTACTTC. This gives the protein CASLPYYEQYF. The variable domain in full, completed from reference TRBV14 and TRBJ2-7, reads EAGVTQFPSHSVIEKGQTVTLRCDPISGHDNLYWYRRVMGKEIKFLLHFVKESKQDESGMPNNRFLAERTGGTYSTLKVQPAELEDSGVYFCASLPYYEQYFGPGTRLTVT.

CDR3 sequence (DNA): TGTGCCAGCAGCTTAGACTCCGGGCAGGGCATCACCGGGGAGCTGTTTTTT. Translating it yields CASSLDSGQGITGELFF. The chain is built from TRBV11-2 and TRBJ2-2; D perhaps matches TRBD1 (5 bases). The CDR3 has 17 residues. Germline V gene sequence: CDR1 SGHAT, CDR2 FQNNGV. The V end lost 0 bases, the J end lost 4 bases, and 15 bases lay between the germline ends.

This clone occurred a few times. V and J are TRBV5-6 and TRBJ1-1, with D uncertain. The DNA end is more similar to TRBJ1-6, so the J call may be wrong. This CDR3 contains 12 residues. Per germline, CDR1 SGHDT and CDR2 YYEEEE. The CDR3 sequence is CASSLSQAYLHF. CDR3 DNA sequence: TGTGCCAGCAGCTTGAGTCAGGCATACCTCCACTTT.

In its sample, this clone was seen once. The V call is TRBV11-2, the J call TRBJ1-1; TRBD1 might be the D (5 bases). Germline V gene data show CDR1 as SGHAT and CDR2 as FQNNGV. The CDR3 has 15 residues. Trimming pared 2 bases from V and 10 bases from J, leaving 20 bases between. CDR3 sequence reads: CASSLKSIGGAAAFF. CDR3 sequence (DNA): TGTGCCAGCAGCTTAAAGTCGATTGGTGGGGCAGCAGCTTTCTTT.

The rearrangement links TRBV14 to TRBJ2-1, with 8 bases fitting TRBD2. V shed 2 bases and J 8 bases; nucleotides not matched to a gene: 5. Per germline, CDR1 SGHDN and CDR2 FVKESK. There are 14 residues in the CDR3. In nucleotides, the CDR3 is TGTGCCAGCAGCCAATTCCGGCGGGAGGATGAGCAGTTCTTC. Translating it yields CASSQFRREDEQFF. The full variable domain, its missing parts supplied by reference TRBV14 and TRBJ2-1, is EAGVTQFPSHSVIEKGQTVTLRCDPISGHDNLYWYRRVMGKEIKFLLHFVKESKQDESGMPNNRFLAERTGGTYSTLKVQPAELEDSGVYFCASSQFRREDEQFFGPGTRLTVL.

The J gene is TRBJ2-5, the V gene TRBV19, with a possible D match to TRBD1 (6 bases). Trimming shortened V by 3 bases and J by 1 base, and 12 bases separated the two germline ends. The CDR3 extends over 15 amino acids. Germline V CDR1 and CDR2: LNHDA, SQIVND (reference sequence). CDR3 residues: CASSIGAGVQETQYF. DNA of the CDR3: TGTGCCAGTAGTATCGGGGCAGGGGTCCAAGAGACCCAGTACTTC.

The chain uses TRBV11-2 and TRBJ2-1, with 11 bases fitting TRBD1. Germline V gives CDR1 SGHAT, CDR2 FQNNGV. Trimming took 5 bases from V and 3 from J; bases not matched to a gene: 3. This CDR3 has 15 amino acids. The CDR3 nucleotides read TGTGCCAGCAGCCTAGGGACAGGGGGCTACAATGAGCAGTTCTTC. It encodes CASSLGTGGYNEQFF.

The rearrangement uses TRBV18 and TRBJ1-1; a weak D match, TRBD1 (6 bases). The CDR3 length is 14 residues. V lost 3 bases to trimming and J lost 2 bases, with 10 bases between them. Germline values: CDR1 KGHSH, CDR2 LQKENI. The CDR3: CASSPRGPNTEAFF. For the CDR3, the DNA is TGTGCCAGCTCACCCAGGGGTCCCAACACTGAAGCTTTCTTT.

V usage is TRBV29-1 and J usage is TRBJ2-1; TRBD1 agrees at 7 bases. The CDR3 covers 12 residues. In germline, CDR1 is SQVTM, CDR2 ANQGSEA. V shed 7 bases, J shed 7 bases, and the junction held 7 bases outside the gene matches. As DNA, the CDR3 is TGCAGCGCTAGACAGGGTTCTAATGAGCAGTTCTTC. Its protein product is CSARQGSNEQFF.

The chain has TRBV19 and TRBJ1-5, with D tentatively TRBD1 (5 bases). The CDR3 covers 14 residues. Deletions cut 0 bases from V and 5 bases from J, with 8 bases between. Per the germline V gene, CDR1 is LNHDA and CDR2 is SQIVND (reference sequence). The CDR3 here is CASSIEQGYQPQHF. CDR3 nucleotide sequence: TGTGCCAGTAGTATAGAGCAGGGATATCAGCCCCAGCATTTT.

V gene TRBV6-5 combines with J gene TRBJ1-2; 8 bases align to TRBD1. Trimming took 2 bases from V and 4 from J; bases not matched to a gene: 6. The CDR3 extends over 15 amino acids. The germline gives CDR1 MNHEY, CDR2 SVGAGI. CDR3 amino acids: CASSYAGGAGYGYTF. For the CDR3, the DNA is TGTGCCAGCAGTTACGCAGGGGGCGCTGGCTATGGCTACACCTTC.

The chain employs TRBV9 and TRBJ2-7; 9 bases map to TRBD1. Germline V gene data show CDR1 as SGDLS and CDR2 as YYNGEE. V was pared by 0 bases and J by 1 base, with 5 bases of the junction left unmatched. The CDR3 contains 16 residues. CDR3 sequence: CASSVATGGLSYEQYF. The CDR3, as DNA: TGTGCCAGCAGCGTAGCTACAGGGGGCTTGTCCTACGAGCAGTACTTC.

This clone was counted a single time. The gene calls are TRBV5-4 and TRBJ2-7; 8 nucleotides line up with TRBD1. Trimming removed 0 bases from V and 4 bases from J; junction bases left unmatched: 6. Germline values: CDR1 SGHNT, CDR2 YYREEE (reference sequence). The CDR3 length is 15 residues. The CDR3 DNA is TGTGCCAGCAGCTTGGGACAGGGACAGGTGTACGAGCAGTACTTC. It encodes CASSLGQGQVYEQYF.

The chain couples TRBV10-3 to TRBJ2-7; 9 bases align to TRBD2. Trimming at V came to 0 bases and at J to 4 bases, leaving 4 bases not matched to a gene. Germline CDR1 and CDR2: ENHRY and SYGVKD. The CDR3 consists of 15 residues. CDR3 amino acids: CAISESIAGVYEQYF. The DNA for the CDR3 is TGTGCCATCAGTGAGTCAATAGCGGGGGTATACGAGCAGTACTTC.

V gene TRBV30 combines with J gene TRBJ2-7; 8 nucleotides agree with TRBD2. Germline V lookup: CDR1 GTSNPN, CDR2 SVGIG (reference sequence). This CDR3 has 12 residues. V was clipped by 3 bases and J by 7 bases; unmatched bases: 5. The CDR3 loop is CAWRGLVEEQYF. The CDR3 DNA follows: TGTGCCTGGAGGGGACTAGTGGAAGAGCAGTACTTC.

This sequence joins TRBV11-1 and TRBJ1-1; unclear D gene. The CDR3 sequence is 13 residues long. Germline lookup yields CDR1 SGHAT and CDR2 FQDESV (reference sequence). The V end lost 1 base, the J end lost 2 bases, and 5 bases lay between the germline ends. The CDR3 loop is CASSLGGNTEAFF. Written as DNA, the CDR3 is TGTGCCAGCAGCTTAGGAGGTAACACTGAAGCTTTCTTT.